This T cell receptor beta chain was documented in a study of CD8+ T cells in alopecia areata. In the study overall: The tofacitinib course ran for 6 to 18 months and was followed by 6 months off drug. Study-level points and caveats: Lesional tissue from the scalp (especially in alopecia totalis/universalis) showed higher clonality than normal scalp.

Treatment meaning: oral pan-JAK inhibitor, 5-10 mg twice daily. This CDR3 is built from 15 residues. Germline CDR1 reads SGHDT; CDR2 reads YYEEEE. V lost 3 bases to trimming and J lost 3 bases, with 15 bases between them. As regards this clone: Its antigen is as yet unknown.

RNA was isolated and reverse transcribed to cDNA, the sequencing template. The table came from immunoSEQ multiplex PCR; TCRdb's copy has only in-frame clones and leaves some out. The sample yields about 180,000 clones, 58% seen once. The chain couples TRBV5-6 to TRBJ1-1; D remains ambiguous. The origin of this receptor is a human donor with alopecia areata. Sequenced material: CD4+ T cells sorted from blood, taken around week 55, from a patient treated with tofacitinib. CDR3 DNA sequence: TGTGCCAGCAGCTCTGGACCGAACGGGGACACTGAAGCTTTCTTT. Translating gives CASSSGPNGDTEAFF.